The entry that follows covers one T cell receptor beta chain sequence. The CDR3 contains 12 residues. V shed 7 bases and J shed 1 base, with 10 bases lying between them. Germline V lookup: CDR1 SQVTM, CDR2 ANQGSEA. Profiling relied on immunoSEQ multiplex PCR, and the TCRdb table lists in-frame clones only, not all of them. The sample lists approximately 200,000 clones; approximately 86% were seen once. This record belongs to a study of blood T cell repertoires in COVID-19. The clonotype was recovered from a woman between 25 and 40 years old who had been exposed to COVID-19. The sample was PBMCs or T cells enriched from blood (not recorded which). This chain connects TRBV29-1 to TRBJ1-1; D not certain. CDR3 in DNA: TGCAGCGGGCGGCGGGGGAACACTGAAGCTTTCTTT. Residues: CSGRRGNTEAFF.